This T cell receptor beta chain came from a study of shared clonotypes between healthy human individuals. The CDR3 sequence is 13 residues long. The junction had 3 bases not matched to a gene; V was cut back by 6 bases and J by 4 bases. Germline V gene sequence: CDR1 MNHNS, CDR2 SASEGT. The count of this clone is one. Its antigen is not known. General study points: Measured sharing among donors was expected to vary with sequencing depth.

Some clones are missing from TCRdb's copy, which holds only in-frame ones; the method was immunoSEQ multiplex PCR. The sample holds approximately 440,000 clones, roughly three quarters seen once. The rearrangement links TRBV6-1 to TRBJ1-3, with 7 bases aligning to TRBD1. The receptor was isolated from a woman in her thirties or forties in good health. Some clones in this sample may be carry-over from other donors' samples. The sample taken for sequencing was PBMCs. This CDR3 is CASRTGSGNTIYF. The CDR3 bases are TGTGCCAGCAGGACAGGGAGCGGAAACACCATATATTTT.